This T cell receptor beta chain originates from a study of pediatric ulcerative colitis. Study-wide points: Rectal repertoires separated controls, mild-moderate and acute severe colitis.

Method: immunoSEQ multiplex PCR; TCRdb's copy keeps in-frame clones and lacks some. The sample holds 55,000 to 65,000 clones; 77% are singletons and the top ten take 5.2%. No immunosuppressive drugs were given to ulcerative colitis patients before diagnostic colonoscopy. This CDR3 has 14 amino acids. Germline V gene data show CDR1 as MNHEY and CDR2 as SMNVEV (reference sequence). Trimming shortened V by 4 bases and J by 7 bases, and 16 bases separated the two germline ends. A word on this clone: No antigen is known for it.

The TCR comes from a boy aged 5-17 years with moderate ulcerative colitis. The sequencing input was blood. This chain links TRBV27 with TRBJ1-1; no clear D gene. For the CDR3, the DNA is TGTGCCAGCAGTTCGACGACTGGAGGTCATGAAGCTTTCTTT. Encoded protein: CASSSTTGGHEAFF.